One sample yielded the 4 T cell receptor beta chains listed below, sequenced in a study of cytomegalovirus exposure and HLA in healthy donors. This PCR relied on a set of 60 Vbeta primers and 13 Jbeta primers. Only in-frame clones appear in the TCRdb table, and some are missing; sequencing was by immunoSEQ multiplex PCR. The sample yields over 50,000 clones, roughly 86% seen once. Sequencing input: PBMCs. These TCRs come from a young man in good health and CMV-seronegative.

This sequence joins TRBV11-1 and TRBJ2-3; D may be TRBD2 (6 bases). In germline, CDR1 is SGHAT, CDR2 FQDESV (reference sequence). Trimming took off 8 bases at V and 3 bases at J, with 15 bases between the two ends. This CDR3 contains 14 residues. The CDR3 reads CASARRGNTDTQYF. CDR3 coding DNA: TGTGCCAGCGCTAGGCGGGGAAATACAGATACGCAGTATTTT.

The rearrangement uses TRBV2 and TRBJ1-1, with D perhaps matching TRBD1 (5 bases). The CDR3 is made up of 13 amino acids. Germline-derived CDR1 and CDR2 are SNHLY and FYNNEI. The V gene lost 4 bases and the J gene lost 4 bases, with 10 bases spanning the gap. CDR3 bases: TGTGCCAGCAGTGGAGGGGAGGGCACTGAAGCTTTCTTT. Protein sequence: CASSGGEGTEAFF. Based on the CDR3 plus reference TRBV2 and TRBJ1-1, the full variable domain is EPEVTQTPSHQVTQMGQEVILRCVPISNHLYFYWYRQILGQKVEFLVSFYNNEISEKSEIFDDQFSVERPDGSNFTLKIRSTKLEDSAMYFCASSGGEGTEAFFGQGTRLTVV.

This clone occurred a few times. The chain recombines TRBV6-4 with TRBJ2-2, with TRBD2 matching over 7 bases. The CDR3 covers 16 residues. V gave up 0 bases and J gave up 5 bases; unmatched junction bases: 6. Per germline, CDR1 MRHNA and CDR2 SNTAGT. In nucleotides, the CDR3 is TGTGCCAGCAGTGACTCGCATCGGGGGGAAACCGGGGAGCTGTTTTTT. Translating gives CASSDSHRGETGELFF.

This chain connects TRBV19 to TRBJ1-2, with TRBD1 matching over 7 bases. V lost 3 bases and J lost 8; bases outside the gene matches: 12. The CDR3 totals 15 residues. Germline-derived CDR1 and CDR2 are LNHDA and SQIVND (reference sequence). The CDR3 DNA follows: TGTGCCAGTAGTATCCCTACGACAGGGTGGGACGGCTACACCTTC. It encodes CASSIPTTGWDGYTF.